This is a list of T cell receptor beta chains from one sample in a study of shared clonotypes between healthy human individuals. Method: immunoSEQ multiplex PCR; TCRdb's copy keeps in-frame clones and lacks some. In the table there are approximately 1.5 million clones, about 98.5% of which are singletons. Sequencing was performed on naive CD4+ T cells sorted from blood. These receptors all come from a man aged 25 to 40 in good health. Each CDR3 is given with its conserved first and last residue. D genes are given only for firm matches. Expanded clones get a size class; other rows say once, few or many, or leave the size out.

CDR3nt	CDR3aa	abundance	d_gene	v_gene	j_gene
TGTGCCAGCAGCCGTGCGGCGGGGGAGGACAATGAGCAGTTCTTC	CASSRAAGEDNEQFF	-	TRBD2	TRBV5-4	TRBJ2-1
TGTGCCAGCAGTTTGACTGGTGACGCGGACTCCTACGAGCAGTACTTC	CASSLTGDADSYEQYF	once	-	TRBV28	TRBJ2-7
TGTGCCAGCAGCTTGGCGGCAGGGGATCACACTGAAGCTTTCTTT	CASSLAAGDHTEAFF	-	-	TRBV5-4	TRBJ1-1
TGCAGCGTTGAGGTCTCTAGCGGGAGAGGAGAGCAGTACTTC	CSVEVSSGRGEQYF	-	TRBD2	TRBV29-1	TRBJ2-7
TGTGCCAGTACCTTCCGTGAGATCAATCAGCCCCAGCATTTT	CASTFREINQPQHF	-	-	TRBV19	TRBJ1-5
TGCAGCGTTAGACCGGGACAGCCCTACGAGCAGTACTTC	CSVRPGQPYEQYF	-	TRBD1	TRBV29-1	TRBJ2-7
TGCGCCAGCAGCTTGGTGGCAGGGGGCGTCCGTCGGGAGGAGTACCAAGAGACCCAGTACTTC	CASSLVAGGVRREEYQETQYF	-	-	TRBV5-1	TRBJ2-5
TGTGCCAGCAGCTTAGGGGTACGCGGGAGGAGCACAGATACGCAGTATTTT	CASSLGVRGRSTDTQYF	-	TRBD2	TRBV7-6	TRBJ2-3
TGTGCCAGCAGCTTTAGGGCCGGAAGCACAGATACGCAGTATTTT	CASSFRAGSTDTQYF	-	-	TRBV11-3	TRBJ2-3
TGTGCCAGCAGCTTAGCTCTGGGAGGCGGGGAGACCCAGTACTTC	CASSLALGGGETQYF	-	-	TRBV11-2	TRBJ2-5
TGCGCCAGCAGGCCGGGACAGGGGGATTACGAGCAGTACTTC	CASRPGQGDYEQYF	-	TRBD1	TRBV5-1	TRBJ2-7
TGTGCCAGCAGTGGACTAGCGGGAGGCCCAGATACGCAGTATTTT	CASSGLAGGPDTQYF	few	TRBD2	TRBV6-1	TRBJ2-3
TGCGCCAGCAGCCAACTACAGGGGAACGAGCAGTACTTC	CASSQLQGNEQYF	-	TRBD1	TRBV4-1	TRBJ2-7
TGTGCTAGTGGTTTTACCGGGACTAGCGGGACCTTCCGCTCCTACAATGAGCAGTTCTTC	CASGFTGTSGTFRSYNEQFF	-	TRBD2	TRBV12-5	TRBJ2-1
TGTGCCAGCAGCTTGTCGGGACTAGATTTCACAGATACGCAGTATTTT	CASSLSGLDFTDTQYF	-	TRBD2	TRBV5-6	TRBJ2-3
TGTGCCAGCAGCCGCGGGGTAGCGGGAGGGAGTACCGGGGAGCTGTTTTTT	CASSRGVAGGSTGELFF	-	TRBD2	TRBV5-5	TRBJ2-2